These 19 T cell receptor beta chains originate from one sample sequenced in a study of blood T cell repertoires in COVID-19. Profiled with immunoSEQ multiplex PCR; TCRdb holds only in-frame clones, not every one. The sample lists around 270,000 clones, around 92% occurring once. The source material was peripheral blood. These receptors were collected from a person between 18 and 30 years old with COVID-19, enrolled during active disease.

The CDR3 region has the DNA TGTGCCAGCAGTTTTTTCGGGACTAGCGGGGATACGCAGTATTTT. Amino acid sequence: CASSFFGTSGDTQYF. The V call is TRBV28, the J call TRBJ2-3; 12 bases agree with TRBD2. The length of the CDR3 is 15 residues. J gave up 6 bases and V 3 bases, and 4 bases lay outside the gene matches. The germline V gene encodes CDR1 MDHEN and CDR2 SYDVKM.

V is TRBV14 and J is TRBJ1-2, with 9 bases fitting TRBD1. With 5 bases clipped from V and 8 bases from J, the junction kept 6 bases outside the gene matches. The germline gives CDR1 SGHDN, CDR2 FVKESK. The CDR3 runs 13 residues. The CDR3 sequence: CASSGTGWRGYTF. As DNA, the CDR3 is TGTGCCAGCAGCGGGACAGGGTGGAGGGGCTACACCTTC.

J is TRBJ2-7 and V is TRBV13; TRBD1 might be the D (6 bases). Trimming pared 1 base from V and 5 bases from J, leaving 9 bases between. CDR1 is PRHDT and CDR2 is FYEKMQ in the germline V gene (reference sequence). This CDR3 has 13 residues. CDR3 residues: CASSLDEGDEQYF. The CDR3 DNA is TGTGCCAGCAGCTTAGATGAGGGGGACGAGCAGTACTTC.

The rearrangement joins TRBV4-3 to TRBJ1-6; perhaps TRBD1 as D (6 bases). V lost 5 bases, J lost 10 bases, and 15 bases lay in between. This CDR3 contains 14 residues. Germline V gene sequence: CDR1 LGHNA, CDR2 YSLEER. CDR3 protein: CASSVQGIGSPLHF. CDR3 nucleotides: TGCGCCAGCAGCGTACAGGGTATTGGATCACCCCTCCACTTT.

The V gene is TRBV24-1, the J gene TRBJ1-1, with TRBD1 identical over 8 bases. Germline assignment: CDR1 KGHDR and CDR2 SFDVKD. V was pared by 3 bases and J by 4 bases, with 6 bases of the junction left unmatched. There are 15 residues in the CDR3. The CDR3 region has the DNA TGTGCCACCAGTGATCCTCGACAGGGGTCCACTGAAGCTTTCTTT. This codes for CATSDPRQGSTEAFF.

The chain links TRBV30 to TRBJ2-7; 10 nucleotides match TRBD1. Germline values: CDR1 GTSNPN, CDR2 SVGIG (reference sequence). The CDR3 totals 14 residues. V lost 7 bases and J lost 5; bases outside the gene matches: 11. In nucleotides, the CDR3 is TGTGCCTCCGACAGGGGACAGGGGTCCCACGAGCAGTACTTC. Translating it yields CASDRGQGSHEQYF. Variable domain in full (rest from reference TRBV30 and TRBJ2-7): SQTIHQWPATLVQPVGSPLSLECTVEGTSNPNLYWYRQAAGRGLQLLFYSVGIGQISSEVPQNLSASRPQDRQFILSSKKLLLSDSGFYLCASDRGQGSHEQYFGPGTRLTVT.

This CDR3 reads CASSKGASEGYEQYF. Written as DNA, the CDR3 is TGTGCCAGCAGCAAGGGGGCTAGCGAAGGCTACGAGCAGTACTTC. The J gene is TRBJ2-7, the V gene TRBV7-8, with D maybe TRBD1 (7 bases). Trimming removed 5 bases at V and 3 bases at J, with 17 bases between. The CDR3 consists of 15 residues. CDR1 SGHVS and CDR2 FQNEAQ come from the germline V gene.

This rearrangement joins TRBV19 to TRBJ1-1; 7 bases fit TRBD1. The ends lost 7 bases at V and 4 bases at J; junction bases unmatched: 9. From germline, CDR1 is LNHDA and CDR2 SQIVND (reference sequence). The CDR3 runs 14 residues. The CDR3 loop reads CASKQGGPPTEAFF. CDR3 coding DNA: TGTGCCAGTAAGCAAGGGGGCCCCCCCACTGAAGCTTTCTTT.

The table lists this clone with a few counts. In DNA, the CDR3 is TGTGCCAGCAGCGCCGGACAGCAAGAGACCCAGTACTTC. Its translation: CASSAGQQETQYF. V is TRBV9 and J is TRBJ2-5, with D possibly matching TRBD1 (6 bases). This CDR3 comprises 13 residues. CDR1 is SGDLS, CDR2 YYNGEE, per germline. Trimming left V 3 bases short and J 2 bases short, with 8 bases between.

CDR3 protein: CASLSRPGTEAFF. The CDR3 DNA follows: TGTGCCAGCCTTTCTCGCCCGGGAACTGAAGCTTTCTTT. The chain couples TRBV5-6 to TRBJ1-1; D remains unclear. Trimming shortened V by 7 bases and J by 5 bases, and 15 bases separated the two germline ends. The CDR3 extends over 13 amino acids. CDR1 and CDR2 (germline): SGHDT, YYEEEE.

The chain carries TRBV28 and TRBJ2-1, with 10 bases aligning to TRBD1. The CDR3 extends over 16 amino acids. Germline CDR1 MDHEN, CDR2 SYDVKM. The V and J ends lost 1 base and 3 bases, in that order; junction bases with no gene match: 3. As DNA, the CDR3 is TGTGCCAGCAGTTTATTTCGGACAGGGGGCTACAATGAGCAGTTCTTC. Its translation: CASSLFRTGGYNEQFF.

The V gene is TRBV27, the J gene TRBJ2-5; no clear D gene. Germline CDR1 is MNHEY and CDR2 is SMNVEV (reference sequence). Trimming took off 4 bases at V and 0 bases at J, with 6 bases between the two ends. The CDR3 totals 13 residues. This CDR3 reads CASSSQNQETQYF. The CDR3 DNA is TGTGCCAGCAGTTCCCAGAACCAAGAGACCCAGTACTTC.

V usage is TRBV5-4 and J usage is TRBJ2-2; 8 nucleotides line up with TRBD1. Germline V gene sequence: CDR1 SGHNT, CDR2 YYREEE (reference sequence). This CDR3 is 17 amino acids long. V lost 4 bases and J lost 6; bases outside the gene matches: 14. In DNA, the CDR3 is TGTGCCAGCAGCGGGGGGACAGGCCCTGCGACACCCGGGGAGCTGTTTTTT. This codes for CASSGGTGPATPGELFF.

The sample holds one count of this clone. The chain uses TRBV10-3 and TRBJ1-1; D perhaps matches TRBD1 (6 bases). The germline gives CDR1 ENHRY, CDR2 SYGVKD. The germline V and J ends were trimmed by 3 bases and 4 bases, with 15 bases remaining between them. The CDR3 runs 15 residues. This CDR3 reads CAISDAGERFTEAFF. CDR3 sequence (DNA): TGTGCCATCAGTGATGCAGGGGAACGGTTCACTGAAGCTTTCTTT.

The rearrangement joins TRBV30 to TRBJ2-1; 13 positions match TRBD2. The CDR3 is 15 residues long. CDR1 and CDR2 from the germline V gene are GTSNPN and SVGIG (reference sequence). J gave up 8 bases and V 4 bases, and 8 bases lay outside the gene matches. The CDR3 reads CAWIPRLAGGYEQFF. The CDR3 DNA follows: TGTGCCTGGATCCCCAGACTAGCGGGAGGCTATGAGCAGTTCTTC.

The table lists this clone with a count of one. The CDR3 reads CASSYDRDRDLLAGTYEQYF. Here the CDR3 DNA reads TGTGCCAGCAGTTACGACCGGGACAGGGATCTCCTAGCGGGGACCTACGAGCAGTACTTC. This chain uses TRBV6-2 or TRBV6-3 with TRBJ2-7, with D perhaps given as TRBD1 or TRBD2 (9 bases each). CDR1 is MNHEY, CDR2 SVGEGT, per germline. This CDR3 contains 20 residues. The V and J ends lost 2 bases and 2 bases respectively, with 28 bases between them.

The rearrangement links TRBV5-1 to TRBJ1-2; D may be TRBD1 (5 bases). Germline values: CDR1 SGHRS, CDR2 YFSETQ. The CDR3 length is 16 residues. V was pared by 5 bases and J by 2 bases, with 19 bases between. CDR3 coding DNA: TGCGCCAGCAGACCCGAAGCCCAGGGCCGCAACTATGGCTACACCTTC. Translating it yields CASRPEAQGRNYGYTF.

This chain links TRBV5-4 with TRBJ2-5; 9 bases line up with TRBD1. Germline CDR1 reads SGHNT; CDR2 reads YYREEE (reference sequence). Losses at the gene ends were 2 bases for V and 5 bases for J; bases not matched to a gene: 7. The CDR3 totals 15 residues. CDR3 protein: CASSLTGGLEETQYF. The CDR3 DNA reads TGTGCCAGCAGCTTAACAGGGGGCTTAGAGGAGACCCAGTACTTC.

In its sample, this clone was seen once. As DNA, the CDR3 is TGTGCCAGCAGCTTCCAGCGGAACACTGAAGCTTTCTTT. Translating it yields CASSFQRNTEAFF. The V gene is TRBV5-4, the J gene TRBJ1-1, with D hard to call. Germline V lookup: CDR1 SGHNT, CDR2 YYREEE (reference sequence). The CDR3 covers 13 residues. Deletions cut 2 bases from V and 1 base from J, with 6 bases between.